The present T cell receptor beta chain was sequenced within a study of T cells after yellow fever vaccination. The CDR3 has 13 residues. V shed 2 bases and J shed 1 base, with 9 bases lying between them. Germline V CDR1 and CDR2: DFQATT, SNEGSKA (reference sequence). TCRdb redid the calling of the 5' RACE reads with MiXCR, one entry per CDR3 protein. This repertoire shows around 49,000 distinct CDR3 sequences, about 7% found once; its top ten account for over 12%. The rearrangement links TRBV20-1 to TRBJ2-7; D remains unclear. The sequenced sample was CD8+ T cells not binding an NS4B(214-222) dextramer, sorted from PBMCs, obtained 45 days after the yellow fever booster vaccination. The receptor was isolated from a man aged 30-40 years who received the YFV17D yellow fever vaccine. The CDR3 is CSARMKSSYEQYF. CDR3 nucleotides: TGCAGTGCTAGAATGAAGTCTTCCTACGAGCAGTACTTC.